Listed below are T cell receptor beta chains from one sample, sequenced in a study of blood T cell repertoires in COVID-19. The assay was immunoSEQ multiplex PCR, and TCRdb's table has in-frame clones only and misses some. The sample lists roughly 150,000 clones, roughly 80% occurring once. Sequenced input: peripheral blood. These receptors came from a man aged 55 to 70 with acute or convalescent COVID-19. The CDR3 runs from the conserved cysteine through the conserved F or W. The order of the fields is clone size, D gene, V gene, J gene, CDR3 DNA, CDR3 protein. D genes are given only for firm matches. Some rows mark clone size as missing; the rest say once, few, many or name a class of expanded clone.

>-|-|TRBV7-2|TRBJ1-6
TGTGCCAGCAGTTCCGGCGCGGGCCATAATTCACCCCTCCACTTT
CASSSGAGHNSPLHF
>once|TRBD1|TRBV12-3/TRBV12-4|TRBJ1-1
TGTGCCAGCAGTAGACAGGGGGGCACTGAAGCTTTCTTT
CASSRQGGTEAFF
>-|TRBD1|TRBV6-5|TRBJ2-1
TGTGCCAGCAGACGGGACAGCGAGCAGTTCTTC
CASRRDSEQFF
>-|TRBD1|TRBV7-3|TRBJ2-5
TGTGCCAGCAGCCGCGGGACAGGAGTGAAAGAGACCCAGTACTTC
CASSRGTGVKETQYF
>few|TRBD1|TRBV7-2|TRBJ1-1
TGTGCCAGCAGCGACGCCGGACAGGGGGCTGAAGCTTTCTTT
CASSDAGQGAEAFF
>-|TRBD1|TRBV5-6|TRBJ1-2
TGTGCCAGCAGCTTACAGGGGCCGTATGGCTACACCTTC
CASSLQGPYGYTF
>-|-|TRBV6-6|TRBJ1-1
TGTGCCAGCAGTTACTCGCCCGGGTTAAACACTGAAGCTTTCTTT
CASSYSPGLNTEAFF
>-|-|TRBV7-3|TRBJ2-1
TGTGCCAGCAGCTTAGGGTTGTCCCCGCGGGATGAGCAGTTCTTC
CASSLGLSPRDEQFF
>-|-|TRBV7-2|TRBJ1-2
TGTGCCAGCAGCCAAACAGGACAGAGCACCTATGGCTACACCTTC
CASSQTGQSTYGYTF
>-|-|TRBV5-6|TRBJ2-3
TGTGCCAGCAGCTTTGGTACAATCACAGATACGCAGTATTTT
CASSFGTITDTQYF
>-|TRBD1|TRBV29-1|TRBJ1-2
TGCAGCGTTGAAGATCCCCCTCCACAGGGGGACTATGGCTACACCTTC
CSVEDPPPQGDYGYTF
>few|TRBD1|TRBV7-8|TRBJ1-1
TGTGCCAGCAGCTATGGGACAGCTGAAGCTTTCTTT
CASSYGTAEAFF
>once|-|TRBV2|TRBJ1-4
TGTGCCAGCAGTGAAAACAGATATAATGAAAAACTGTTTTTT
CASSENRYNEKLFF
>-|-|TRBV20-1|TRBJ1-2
TGCAGTGCTAGTGGGGGGGGAGGCTATGGCTACACCTTC
CSASGGGGYGYTF
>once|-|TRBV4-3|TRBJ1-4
TGCGCCAGCAGCCAAGATCGACTCCTAAATGAAAAACTGTTTTTT
CASSQDRLLNEKLFF
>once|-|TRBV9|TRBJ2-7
TGTGCCAGCAGCGGTATGGCGGGGAAGACCTACGAGCAGTACTTC
CASSGMAGKTYEQYF
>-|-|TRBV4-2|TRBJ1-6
TGTGCCAGCAGCCAAGATCTATTAGCGGAGAGCTCCTATAATTCACCCCTCCACTTT
CASSQDLLAESSYNSPLHF
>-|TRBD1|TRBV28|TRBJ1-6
TGTGCCAGCAGTCCCCGGGACAGGGTTATGTCACCCCTCCACTTT
CASSPRDRVMSPLHF
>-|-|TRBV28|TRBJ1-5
TGTGCCAGCAGCTCCGGGACTCTGGGTCAGCCCCAGCATTTT
CASSSGTLGQPQHF
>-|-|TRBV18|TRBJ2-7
TGTGCCAGCTCTCCCCAGAAGACCTACGAGCAGTACTTC
CASSPQKTYEQYF
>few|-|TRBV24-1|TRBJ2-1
TGTGCCACCAGTGATTTCCGGGTTGATGAGCAGTTCTTC
CATSDFRVDEQFF
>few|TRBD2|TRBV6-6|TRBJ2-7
TGTGCCAGCAGGGGGGAGGGCTACGAGCAGTACTTC
CASRGEGYEQYF
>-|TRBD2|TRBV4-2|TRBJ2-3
TGTGCCAGCAGCCAAGGCCTAGTCGGGAGGGCCGGAGCAGATACGCAGTATTTT
CASSQGLVGRAGADTQYF
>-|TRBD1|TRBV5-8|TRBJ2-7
TGTGCCAGCAGACTGTTGGTCAGGACAGGGACCGGCGAGCAGTACTTC
CASRLLVRTGTGEQYF
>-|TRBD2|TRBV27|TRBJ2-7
TGTGCCAGCAGTTTAGGAGCGGGAAAAACCTACGAGCAGTACTTC
CASSLGAGKTYEQYF
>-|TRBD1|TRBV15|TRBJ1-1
TGTGCCACCAGCAGACTTAGACAGGGGAACACTGAAGCTTTCTTT
CATSRLRQGNTEAFF
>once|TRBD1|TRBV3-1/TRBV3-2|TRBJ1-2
TGTGCCAGCAGCCATAGGACAGGGGATGGCTACACCTTC
CASSHRTGDGYTF
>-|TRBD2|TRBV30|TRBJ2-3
TGTGCCTGGAGAACTAGCGGGAGTAGTCCGTATACGCAGTATTTT
CAWRTSGSSPYTQYF
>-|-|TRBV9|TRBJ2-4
TGTGCCAGCAGCGTAGCGGGGGAAGGAAACATTCAGTACTTC
CASSVAGEGNIQYF
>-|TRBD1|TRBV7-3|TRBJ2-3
TGTGCCAGCAGCGTAGGGGGCCCCGGGAATACGCAGTATTTT
CASSVGGPGNTQYF
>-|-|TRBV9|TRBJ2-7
TGTGCCAGCAGCGTAGTTTCAGGGGGGGAGCAGTACTTC
CASSVVSGGEQYF
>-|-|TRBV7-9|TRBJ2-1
TGTGCCAGCAGCCCCCCCGGGGTTAGCGAATATTACTCCTACAATGAGCAGTTCTTC
CASSPPGVSEYYSYNEQFF
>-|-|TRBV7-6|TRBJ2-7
TGTGCCAGCAGCTTAGGGTTGGGGGCAGGTTCCTACGAGCAGTACTTC
CASSLGLGAGSYEQYF